This TCR beta chain was observed in a study of cytomegalovirus exposure and HLA in healthy donors listed by TCRdb under 2017. With regard to the full study: According to an earlier analysis of around 600 of the donors, 150 million to 200 million T cells yielded approximately 120 million unique TCR beta sequences and around 280 Gb of sequence data. An early release covering about 600 HLA-typed donors comprised roughly 300 gigabases of sequencing data and roughly 85 million unique TCR sequences. Of the 398 genotyped donors, roughly 80% fell in the genetic ancestry cluster associated with self-reported Caucasian donors. The study aimed to test whether cataloging public T cell receptors could reveal signatures of past pathogen exposure. The study profiled the T cell repertoires of fewer than 850 subjects by immunosequencing and related them to cytomegalovirus serostatus. A separate validation cohort of roughly 110 different subjects was used in addition to the roughly 640-subject first cohort. To predict cytomegalovirus infection status, the study brought together high-throughput TCR immunosequencing, statistical association of individual TCRs with disease status, and machine learning. To study patterns of TCR occurrence, a later analysis re-analyzed previously published TCR beta repertoires from 550 to 800 donors and added high-resolution HLA genotyping. Rather than drawing on any new phenotypic data, the later analysis identified candidate immune exposures from TCR beta sequences and the way those sequences occurred across donors. To decide whether each TCR beta V gene segment behaved as functional or pseudogenic, an earlier analysis of over 500 of the donors relied on high-throughput TCR beta sequencing. Donor age, sex, ethnicity and CMV serostatus were compiled alongside the repertoire data. A later genetic analysis used genome-wide SNP genotypes for about three fifths of the roughly 700 donors, treating that subset as a discovery cohort. Every repertoire in the discovery cohort had been generated on one and the same sequencing platform. Class I and class II HLA loci were covered by the typing at four-digit resolution. The number of typed donors differed by locus: about 620-640 for A, B, C, DRB1 and DQB1; approximately 520 for DQA1; 600 to 610 for DPA1; and 400 to 480 for DPB1. About five DR-DQ haplotypes were handled as single units for association and clustering because linkage in the cohort was strong. On average, about 240,000 unique TCR beta nucleotide sequences were sequenced per donor among roughly 430 genotyped donors of the cohort, with about 19% of those sequences being non-productive.

The sample holds a few counts of this clone. It has no known antigen specificity. Base qualities are missing; no much larger clone stands one base away. The protocol used for the library was the immunoSEQ multiplex PCR assay. A mixture of 60 forward primers for TCR Vbeta segments and 13 reverse primers for TCR Jbeta segments was used in the multiplex PCR. Amplification of the CDR3 region of rearranged TCR beta genes was performed with a multiplex PCR assay on genomic DNA. On the Illumina HiSeq System, the amplified TCR beta libraries were sequenced as 87-base-pair reads. The authors' pipeline ran thus. Across the 700 or so repertoires, a later analysis counted 78 million or so unique TCR beta chains, roughly 11 million of which were shared by at least two donors. Raw reads were error-corrected and collapsed into unique sequences with a nearest-neighbor algorithm that merged closely related sequences to remove PCR and sequencing errors. To assign V, D and J gene segments, CDR3 sequences were aligned to IMGT reference sequences. For a sequence to be retained, a match of at least six nucleotides to both a V gene segment and a J gene segment was required. A rearrangement counted as productive if the CDR3 had no stop codons and remained in frame with V and J, and every other rearrangement counted as non-productive. CDR3 was defined by IMGT convention, running from the second conserved V-encoded cysteine to the conserved J-encoded phenylalanine. In an earlier analysis of around 600 of the donors, sequences lacking an unambiguous match to a single V gene segment were excluded. An earlier analysis of several hundred of the donors classified V segments as functional when productive rearrangements were above 56.7% and as segregating when the standard deviation between donors was above 5%. A statistical classification framework was built to diagnose cytomegalovirus status from the catalog of TCR beta chain sequences. A later analysis assigned V and J genes by comparing TCR nucleotide sequences with IMGT/GENE-DB human TR gene sequences. A later analysis assigned CDR3 sequences and most-parsimonious VDJ recombination scenarios with the TCRdist pipeline. In a later analysis, each TCR beta chain was defined by its CDR3 amino acid sequence together with its V-gene family, and reads without a unique V-gene family were excluded. As a way to deal with suspected cross-contamination and a sequencing artifact, a later analysis dropped over 550 nucleotide sequences that were highly shared and had low generation probability. In a later analysis, a clonal expansion index for each public chain was calculated from normalized within-repertoire ranks of inferred template counts. Generation probabilities in a later analysis came from a VDJ recombination model fitted to out-of-frame rearrangements, and those results were checked against IGoR. Hypergeometric tests were used in a later analysis to score TCR-TCR, TCR-HLA and TCR-CMV co-occurrence, with a repertoire-size bias correction applied to the TCR pairs. A later analysis estimated false discovery rates by permuting HLA or CMV assignments 20 times. In a later analysis, co-occurring TCRs were grouped using DBSCAN, and TCRdist sequence similarity was added for clustering within HLA-allele-positive subsets. Repertoires with fewer than 30,000 or more than 120,000 public chains, plus five repertoires with anomalous nucleotide sharing, were excluded from co-occurrence clustering. TCRdb holds this immuneACCESS table with in-frame rearrangements only. Some clones are missing; in checked studies, unresolved V genes explain under half, and the rest has no known cause. V and J calls and clone size follow that table, whereas D and trimming were derived from the DNA. The sample profile shows roughly 97,000 clones; approximately 9% of them were found once. In total, the top ten clones hold 5.1% of the sample.

The cohort was made up of 666 healthy bone marrow donors. At the time of sampling, every cohort member was nominally healthy, though immune exposures that went unrecorded were likely present. The donor tested CMV seropositive and was one of the 289 seropositive cohort members. A peripheral blood sample was provided by each donor, and peripheral blood mononuclear cells were used for TCR beta sequencing. Genomic DNA extraction from the blood cell samples was performed with the Qiagen DNeasy Blood Extraction Kit. The cysteine opens and the phenylalanine closes a CDR3 of 14 amino acids. CDR3 DNA is the only sequence kept; it has 42 bases, read in frame from the first base. Reading the germline V gene (reference sequence) gives CDR1 GTSNPN and CDR2 SVGIG. The germline V and J ends show losses of 4 bases and 2 bases respectively, and no gene match explains 4 bases of the junction. Paper-wide results and their limitations: An association between a missense DCLRE1C variant and V-gene and J-gene trimming of TCR beta chains was found in a later genetic analysis and replicated in an independent cohort. In vitro tests confirmed that a few of the cytomegalovirus-associated TCR beta chains recognize cytomegalovirus antigens. Only TCR beta chains were sequenced in this cohort, and the absence of alpha or paired-chain data limited detectable features. While some public TCRs were present in many individuals, most TCR sequences turned up only very rarely across donors. In an earlier analysis of roughly 500 of the donors, most TCR beta V segments appeared in productive rearrangements about 87% or about 30% of the time, broadly matching IMGT annotations. When HLA alleles, especially DR and DQ, strongly co-occurred, TCR associations were difficult to assign to individual alleles. A further reported finding was that TCR beta sequences accurately predicted the HLA-A and HLA-B alleles for most subjects in the first cohort. In the study, around 150 TCR beta chains were listed as associated with cytomegalovirus. Because some donors lacked HLA typing at each locus, the association tests relied only on the typed subset. In a later analysis, the rate of TCR association differed among HLA loci, with DRB1 alleles having the most associated TCRs and HLA-C alleles having the fewest. Compared with the approximately 670-donor mean, donors in an Asian-associated ancestry cluster had fewer N-insertions in productive TCRs, according to a later genetic analysis. The only immune exposure information available for the cohort was CMV serostatus. Fewer than 20 rarely observed V segments, including chromosome 9 orphons, were excluded from the earlier analysis of approximately 600 of the donors because counts were too low. A cluster of highly shared sequence variants was judged likely to represent a technical artifact of the sequencing pipeline. Several of the top co-occurrence clusters appeared to be linked to parvovirus B19, influenza, CMV and Epstein-Barr virus, according to a later analysis. In a later analysis, HLA-associated TCR beta chains were found to be more clonally expanded and to have lower generation probabilities than equally common non-associated chains. The classifier was reported to diagnose cytomegalovirus status with high specificity and sensitivity in both the original cohort and the validation cohort. Sequencing depth was assumed to be roughly uniform across donors in the presence/absence analyses, though that assumption may not hold. A later analysis associated around 16,000 TCR beta sequences with specific HLA alleles at a false discovery rate of 0.05. Some IMGT-functional V segments, including TRBV6-2 and TRBV6-3, could not be told apart with the 87-base-pair reads, so those segments were excluded. Correlated functional status among segregating V segments might be attributable to linkage disequilibrium, but an unknown experimental factor could not be ruled out. In a later analysis, most CMV-associated TCR beta chains were found to appear HLA-restricted, with HLA associations seemingly driven largely by CMV exposure. The authors suggested that the approach could potentially be generalized to other disease states and immunological phenotypes.

The TCR comes from a man aged 45-65 years in good health and CMV-seropositive. The rearrangement joined TRBV30 to TRBJ2-2, and TRBD2 aligns with 7 junction nucleotides. Source material: PBMCs. The nucleotides are TGTGCCTGGAAATGGGACTACAACACCGGGGAGCTGTTTTTT. Protein translation: CAWKWDYNTGELFF.